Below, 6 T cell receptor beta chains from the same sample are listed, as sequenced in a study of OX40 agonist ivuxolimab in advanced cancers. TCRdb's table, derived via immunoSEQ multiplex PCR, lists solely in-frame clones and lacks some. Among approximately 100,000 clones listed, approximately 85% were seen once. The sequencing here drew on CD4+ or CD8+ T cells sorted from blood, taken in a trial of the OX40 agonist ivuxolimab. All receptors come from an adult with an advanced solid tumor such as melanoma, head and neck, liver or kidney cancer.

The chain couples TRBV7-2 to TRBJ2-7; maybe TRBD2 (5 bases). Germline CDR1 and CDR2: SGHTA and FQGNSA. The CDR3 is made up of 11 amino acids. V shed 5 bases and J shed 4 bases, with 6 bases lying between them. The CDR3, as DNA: TGTGCCAGCAGCGGGAGTTACGAGCAGTACTTC. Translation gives CASSGSYEQYF. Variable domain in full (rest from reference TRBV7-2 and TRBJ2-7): GAGVSQSPSNKVTEKGKDVELRCDPISGHTALYWYRQSLGQGLEFLIYFQGNSAPDKSGLPSDRFSAERTGGSVSTLTIQRTQQEDSAVYLCASSGSYEQYFGPGTRLTVT.

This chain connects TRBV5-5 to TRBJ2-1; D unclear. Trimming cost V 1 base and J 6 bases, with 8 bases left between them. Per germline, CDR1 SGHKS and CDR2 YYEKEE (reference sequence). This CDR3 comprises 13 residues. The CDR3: CASSLPSGNEQFF. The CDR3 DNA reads TGTGCCAGCAGCTTGCCTTCTGGCAATGAGCAGTTCTTC.

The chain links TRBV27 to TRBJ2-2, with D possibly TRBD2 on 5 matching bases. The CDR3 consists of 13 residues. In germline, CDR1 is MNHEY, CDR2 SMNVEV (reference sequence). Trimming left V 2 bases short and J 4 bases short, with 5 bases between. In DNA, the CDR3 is TGTGCCAGCAGTTTAGAGGGCACCGGGGAGCTGTTTTTT. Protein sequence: CASSLEGTGELFF.

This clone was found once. Here the CDR3 reads CASTPTSGRAAEQFF. The CDR3 nucleotides are TGTGCCAGTACCCCGACTAGCGGGAGGGCCGCTGAGCAGTTCTTC. This rearrangement joins TRBV19 to TRBJ2-1, with 14 bases aligning to TRBD2. CDR1 is LNHDA and CDR2 is SQIVND in the germline V gene (reference sequence). Losses at the gene ends were 7 bases for V and 9 bases for J; bases not matched to a gene: 8. The CDR3 is 15 amino acids.

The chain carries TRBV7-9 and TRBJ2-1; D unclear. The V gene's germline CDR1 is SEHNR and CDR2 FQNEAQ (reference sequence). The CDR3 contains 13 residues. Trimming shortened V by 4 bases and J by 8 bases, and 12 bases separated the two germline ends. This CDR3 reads CASSSTLGYEQFF. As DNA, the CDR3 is TGTGCCAGCAGCTCCACTCTAGGATATGAGCAGTTCTTC.

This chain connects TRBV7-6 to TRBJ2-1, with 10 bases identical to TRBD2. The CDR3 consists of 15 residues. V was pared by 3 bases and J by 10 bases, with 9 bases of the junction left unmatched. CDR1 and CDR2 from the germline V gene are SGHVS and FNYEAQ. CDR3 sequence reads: CASSLSSGRRWEQFF. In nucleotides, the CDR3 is TGTGCCAGCAGCTTGAGTAGCGGGAGGCGATGGGAGCAGTTCTTC.